The next 29 T cell receptor beta chains were all read from a single sample in a study of CD8+CD57+ T cells in acquired aplastic anemia. The study profiled TCR beta VDJ and CDR3 using genomic DNA as template. TCRdb independently ran MiXCR on the reads; one entry per CDR3 protein. The sample includes some 150,000 distinct CDR3 sequences, less than 45% seen only once; the top ten take 8% to 9%. Input material: sorted CD4+, CD8+, or CD8+CD57+ T cells (not recorded which) from PBMCs. The receptors were sampled from a human donor in good health, serving as a control.

This clonotype came up many times. The chain has TRBV2 and TRBJ2-1; D is unresolved. The CDR3 covers 13 residues. Germline V CDR1 and CDR2: SNHLY, FYNNEI. V lost 7 bases and J 5 bases, leaving 12 bases between the germline ends. CDR3 protein: CASILGANNEQFF. DNA for the CDR3: TGTGCCAGCATCTTAGGAGCGAACAATGAGCAGTTCTTC.

This clonotype was seen at least ten times. The rearrangement joins TRBV2 to TRBJ1-2; D unresolved. Trimming took off 3 bases at V and 6 bases at J, with 20 bases between the two ends. Per germline, CDR1 SNHLY and CDR2 FYNNEI. The CDR3 extends over 16 amino acids. The CDR3 region is CASSEKKGVASNGYTF. For the CDR3, the DNA is TGTGCCAGCAGTGAGAAGAAAGGTGTTGCCTCGAATGGCTACACCTTC.

Comment on this clonotype: A clone one base away is much larger, so this may be a read error. This CDR3 is missing its conserved last phenylalanine or tryptophan, likely due to a read error. For the CDR3, the DNA is TGTGCCAGCAAGGGGACAGAGATGAACACTGAAGCTTTCCTT. Translating it yields CASKGTEMNTEAFL. V gene TRBV3-1 combines with J gene TRBJ1-1; 7 bases align to TRBD1. The CDR3 runs 14 residues. V gave up 7 bases and J gave up 0 bases; unmatched junction bases: 5. Looked up from germline, CDR1 is LGHDT and CDR2 is YNNKEL (reference sequence).

The V call is TRBV7-9, the J call TRBJ1-6; no definite D call. Germline loops: CDR1 SEHNR, CDR2 FQNEAQ (reference sequence). V lost 5 bases and J 9 bases, leaving 14 bases between the germline ends. This CDR3 region has 14 residues. The CDR3 region has the DNA TGTGCCAGCAGCGTCCTGCCAGGAGGTTCACCCCTCCACTTT. This gives the protein CASSVLPGGSPLHF.

Only one count was recorded for this clonotype. The rearrangement links TRBV2 to TRBJ1-2; D is undetermined. Germline loops: CDR1 SNHLY, CDR2 FYNNEI. The CDR3 length is 11 residues. V was shortened by 6 bases and J by 8 bases, with 10 bases between the two germline ends. CDR3 nucleotides: TGTGCCAGCAGCAGGCTCGGCGGCTACACCTTC. Its protein is CASSRLGGYTF.

Comments on this clonotype: Its ends do not fully match the called genes, so a read error is possible. This sequence joins TRBV7-6 and TRBJ2-6; D may be TRBD1 (5 bases). Germline CDR1 is SGHVS and CDR2 is FNYEAQ. The CDR3 has 15 amino acids. The CDR3: CASSPASSGANVLTF. The DNA for the CDR3 is TGTGCCAGCAGCCCGGCGAGCTCTGGGGCCAACGTCCTGACTTTT.

There are many counts of this clonotype. The chain couples TRBV28 to TRBJ1-2, with D possibly TRBD1 on 6 matching bases. The germline V gene has CDR1 MDHEN and CDR2 SYDVKM. V was cut by 8 bases and J by 5 bases, with 15 bases left in between. The CDR3 length is 13 residues. CDR3 bases: TGTGCCAGCCAGGGGTGGGACCTTTATGGCTACACCTTC. Residues: CASQGWDLYGYTF.

This clonotype occurred a few times. Since a much larger clone is just one base distant, this may be a read error. The chain carries TRBV7-2 and TRBJ1-2, with D tentatively TRBD1 (5 bases). The CDR3 extends over 14 amino acids. CDR1 SGHTA and CDR2 FQGNSA come from the germline V gene. The V gene lost 0 bases and the J gene lost 7 bases, with 12 bases spanning the gap. The CDR3: CASSLAGTTSGYTF. Here the CDR3 DNA reads TGTGCCAGCAGCTTAGCGGGGACGACTTCTGGCTACACCTTC.

This clonotype has at least ten counts. This chain connects TRBV19 to TRBJ1-5; 7 nucleotides match TRBD1. V lost 5 bases to trimming and J lost 6 bases; unmatched junction nucleotides: 4. The CDR3 totals 13 residues. Germline V gives CDR1 LNHDA, CDR2 SQIVND (reference sequence). CDR3 in DNA: TGTGCCAGTAGTGACGCAGGGGGTCAGCCCCAGCATTTT. Its translation: CASSDAGGQPQHF.

This chain connects TRBV10-2 to TRBJ2-7; D gene unclear. The V and J ends lost 2 bases and 9 bases respectively, with 8 bases between them. In germline, CDR1 is WSHSY, CDR2 SAAADI. The CDR3 runs 11 residues. The CDR3 nucleotides read TGCGCCAGCAGTGAGCAGGAAGGGCAGTACTTC. This codes for CASSEQEGQYF.

The table lists this clonotype with many counts. The chain couples TRBV20-1 to TRBJ2-1, with 7 bases that match TRBD2. The CDR3 length is 17 residues. From germline, CDR1 is DFQATT and CDR2 SNEGSKA (reference sequence). Trimming removed 0 bases from V and 0 bases from J; junction bases left unmatched: 8. The CDR3 protein is CSARDIGRGSSYNEQFF. The CDR3 region has the DNA TGCAGTGCTAGAGATATTGGGCGGGGGAGCTCCTACAATGAGCAGTTCTTC.

This clonotype was counted at least ten times. The chain recombines TRBV12-3 or TRBV12-4 with TRBJ2-7, with 10 positions matching TRBD2. The ends lost 3 bases at V and 3 bases at J; junction bases unmatched: 8. This CDR3 is 16 amino acids long. In DNA form, the CDR3 reads TGTGCCAGCAGTTTTACCGGGACTAGCGCCGTCTACGAGCAGTACTTC. Protein product: CASSFTGTSAVYEQYF.

With regard to this clonotype: One junction end does not reproduce the germline sequence, and a read error may be involved. The chain combines TRBV19 with TRBJ2-1; 7 bases line up with TRBD2. CDR3 size: 13 residues. The germline CDR1 and CDR2 sequences are LNHDA and SQIVND (reference sequence). The CDR3 here is CANSIGQGGPQFF. The CDR3 nucleotides are TGTGCCAATAGTATAGGGCAGGGAGGGCCTCAGTTCTTC.

This clonotype showed up many times. The chain has TRBV9 and TRBJ1-1; D gene uncertain. The CDR3 has 14 amino acids. The ends were cut back, 0 bases at V and 6 bases at J, with 12 bases in the middle. CDR1 and CDR2 from the germline V gene are SGDLS and YYNGEE. CDR3 in DNA: TGTGCCAGCAGCGTAGAGGACGGGTTCGCTGAAGCTTTCTTT. It specifies CASSVEDGFAEAFF.

This clonotype occurred many times. The chain uses TRBV20-1 and TRBJ2-1, with D possibly being TRBD2 (6 bases). The germline V and J ends were trimmed by 5 bases and 4 bases, with 15 bases remaining between them. The CDR3 covers 14 residues. Germline lookup yields CDR1 DFQATT and CDR2 SNEGSKA (reference sequence). The CDR3 sequence: CSAAATRGYNEQFF. CDR3 coding DNA: TGCAGTGCTGCCGCGACTAGGGGATACAATGAGCAGTTCTTC.

This chain uses TRBV24-1 with TRBJ2-3; D is perhaps TRBD1 (5 bases). In germline, CDR1 is KGHDR, CDR2 SFDVKD. CDR3 length equals 16 residues. V lost 1 base and J 1 base, leaving 11 bases between the germline ends. The CDR3 reads CATSDFLQTGTDTQYF. In DNA, the CDR3 is TGTGCCACCAGTGATTTCCTACAGACAGGCACAGATACGCAGTATTTT.

This clonotype appeared many times. The chain employs TRBV27 and TRBJ2-7; D call uncertain. The CDR3 contains 14 residues. V dropped 6 bases and J dropped 1 base, with 13 bases sitting between them. Germline CDR1 is MNHEY and CDR2 is SMNVEV (reference sequence). CDR3 residues: CASRGITGSYEQYF. The DNA for the CDR3 is TGTGCCAGCAGAGGGATAACTGGGTCCTACGAGCAGTACTTC.

This rearrangement joins TRBV19 to TRBJ1-6, with 7 nucleotides matching TRBD1. In germline, CDR1 is LNHDA, CDR2 SQIVND (reference sequence). The V gene end was trimmed by 4 bases and the J gene end by 7 bases; junction bases not matched to a gene: 4. The CDR3 covers 14 residues. Here the CDR3 DNA reads TGTGCCAGTAGTACTTCGGACAGGAATTCACCCCTCCACTTT. As protein: CASSTSDRNSPLHF.

Worth noting for this clonotype: A junction end diverges from the germline sequence, so it may reflect a read error. The chain carries TRBV12-3 or TRBV12-4 and TRBJ1-6; D is possibly TRBD1 (6 bases). The CDR3 is made up of 14 amino acids. The CDR3 DNA reads TGTGTCAGCAAGGGACAAAGCTGTAATTCACCCCTCCACTTT. It codes for CVSKGQSCNSPLHF.

The chain carries TRBV15 and TRBJ1-2; D gene unclear. Trimming removed 3 bases at V and 2 bases at J, with 10 bases between. CDR1 is LNHNV, CDR2 YYDKDF, per germline (reference sequence). The CDR3 consists of 14 residues. CDR3 residues: CATSSEDLNYGYTF. CDR3 DNA: TGTGCCACCAGCAGTGAGGACTTAAACTATGGCTACACCTTC.

This clonotype was recorded a few times. V is TRBV4-3 and J is TRBJ1-3; D may be TRBD1 (5 bases). Trimming removed 0 bases at V and 2 bases at J, with 11 bases between. The CDR3 loop spans 16 amino acids. Germline values: CDR1 LGHNA, CDR2 YSLEER. CDR3 nucleotide sequence: TGCGCCAGCAGCCAAGATTCGTCAGGGCCTGGAAACACCATATATTTT. It specifies CASSQDSSGPGNTIYF.

Concerning this clonotype: A much larger clone differs from this one at a single base, so this may be a read error. The V gene is TRBV6-2 or TRBV6-3, the J gene TRBJ1-1, with D possibly matching TRBD1 (5 bases). V dropped 6 bases and J dropped 0 bases, with 11 bases sitting between them. Germline V lookup: CDR1 MNHEY, CDR2 SVGEGT. CDR3 length: 14 amino acids. Here the CDR3 reads CASSTNRMNTEAFF. CDR3 DNA: TGTGCCAGCAGCACGAACAGGATGAACACTGAAGCTTTCTTT.

The rearrangement links TRBV5-4 to TRBJ2-7, with 7 bases that match TRBD1. Germline loops: CDR1 SGHNT, CDR2 YYREEE (reference sequence). The V segment lost 4 bases and the J segment 3 bases; nucleotides outside the gene matches: 7. The CDR3 length is 14 residues. The CDR3 bases are TGTGCCAGCAGCAGGGGACAGCACGACTACGAGCAGTACTTC. Translating gives CASSRGQHDYEQYF.

CDR3: CATSKASQQETQYF. The CDR3 DNA follows: TGTGCCACCAGCAAAGCTAGTCAGCAAGAGACCCAGTACTTC. V is TRBV15 and J is TRBJ2-5, with D unclear. The CDR3 extends over 14 amino acids. Germline lookup yields CDR1 LNHNV and CDR2 YYDKDF (reference sequence). The V end lost 4 bases, the J end lost 2 bases, and 11 bases lay between the germline ends.

Ten or more counts support this clonotype. This may stem from a read error, because a much larger clone lies one nucleotide away. The V and J genes are TRBV10-1 and TRBJ2-7; possible D gene TRBD1, 5 bases. In germline, CDR1 is WNHNN, CDR2 SYGVQD (reference sequence). The CDR3 has 13 residues. The CDR3 protein is CASSESPGFEQCF. The CDR3 DNA sequence: TGCGCCAGCAGTGAGTCACCAGGGTTCGAGCAGTGCTTC.

The genes are TRBV11-3 and TRBJ1-6; TRBD1 matches 10 bases. Losses at the gene ends were 5 bases for V and 6 bases for J; bases not matched to a gene: 4. CDR1 and CDR2 from the germline V gene are SGHNT and YENEEA. This CDR3 spans 15 amino acids. CDR3 sequence reads: CASSPRDRGNSPLHF. The CDR3 DNA follows: TGTGCCAGCAGCCCCCGGGACAGGGGTAATTCACCCCTCCACTTT.

This clonotype was counted only a few times. V and J are TRBV4-2 and TRBJ1-1, with 8 bases lining up with TRBD1. This CDR3 has 16 amino acids. Germline V gene data show CDR1 as LGHNA and CDR2 as YNFKEQ. The ends lost 1 base at V and 11 bases at J; junction bases unmatched: 15. Here the CDR3 reads CASSQAGQGAMGGAFF. The CDR3 coding sequence is TGTGCCAGCAGCCAAGCGGGGCAGGGGGCTATGGGAGGGGCTTTCTTT.

In nucleotides, the CDR3 is TGCAGTGCTAGAGAAGGGTTCAGTTCCTACAATGAGCAGTTCTTC. This sequence encodes CSAREGFSSYNEQFF. The chain has TRBV20-1 and TRBJ2-1, with unresolved D. This CDR3 is 15 amino acids long. V lost 0 bases, J lost 1 base, and 10 bases lay in between. Germline-derived CDR1 and CDR2 are DFQATT and SNEGSKA (reference sequence).

This clonotype turned up a few times. An end of the junction does not agree with germline; a read error may underlie this. This chain joins TRBV20-1 and TRBJ2-7; the match to TRBD2 covers 9 bases. CDR3 length: 13 amino acids. The V gene's germline CDR1 is DFQATT and CDR2 SNEGSKA (reference sequence). The chain's CDR3 is CSARGQTAGGQHF. The CDR3 DNA is TGCAGTGCTAGAGGCCAGACGGCGGGAGGGCAGCACTTC.